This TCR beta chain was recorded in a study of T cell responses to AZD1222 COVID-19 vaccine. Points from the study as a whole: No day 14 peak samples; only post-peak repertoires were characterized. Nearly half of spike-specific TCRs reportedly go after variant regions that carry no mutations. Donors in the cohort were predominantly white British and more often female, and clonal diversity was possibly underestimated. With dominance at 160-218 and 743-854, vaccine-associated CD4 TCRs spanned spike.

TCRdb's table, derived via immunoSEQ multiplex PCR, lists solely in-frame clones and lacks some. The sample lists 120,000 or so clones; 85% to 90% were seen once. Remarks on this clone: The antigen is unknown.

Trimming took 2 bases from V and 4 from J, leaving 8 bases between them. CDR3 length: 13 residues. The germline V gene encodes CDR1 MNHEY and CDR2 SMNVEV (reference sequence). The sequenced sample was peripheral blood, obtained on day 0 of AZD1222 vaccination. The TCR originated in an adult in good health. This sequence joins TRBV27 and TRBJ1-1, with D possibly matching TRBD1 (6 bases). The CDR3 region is CASSLIGGTEAFF. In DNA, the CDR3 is TGTGCCAGCAGTTTAATAGGGGGCACTGAAGCTTTCTTT.